Below, one T cell receptor beta chain is given with its context. This sample stems from a study of blood T cell repertoires in COVID-19. Background on the study: COVID-19 samples from acute and convalescent phases originated in the United States, Italy and Spain. T cells, B-cell-depleted T cells, or PBMCs supplied cDNA or gDNA.

Study processing details: Nucleated cell counts were estimated from reference gene primer amplification. Using immunoSEQ multiplex PCR, the repertoire was profiled, and TCRdb retains in-frame clones only, with some absent. D and trimming come from the DNA, and the V and J calls and clone size come from that table. The sample includes approximately 220,000 clones, about 86% of them seen just once. CDR1 SEHNR and CDR2 FQNEAQ come from the germline V gene (reference sequence). Trimming cost V 5 bases and J 0 bases; bases outside gene matches: 6. This CDR3 is 15 amino acids long. The origin of this receptor is a woman aged 55-69 years with acute or convalescent COVID-19. Sequenced material: peripheral blood. The rearrangement uses TRBV7-9 and TRBJ2-7, with 8 bases that match TRBD1. The CDR3 DNA sequence: TGTGCCAGCAGCGACCGGGACAGGAGCTCCTACGAGCAGTACTTC. Encoded protein: CASSDRDRSSYEQYF.